Shown below are 28 T cell receptor beta chains from a single sample sequenced in a study of blood T cell repertoires in COVID-19 (dated by TCRdb to between 2020 and 2021). The library was made by the immunoSEQ multiplex PCR assay. The immuneACCESS repertoire file appears here via TCRdb, limited to in-frame rearrangements. These files lack a portion of the clones; in checked studies, under half of the deficit traces to unresolved V genes, and the cause of the others is not known. This sample has 68,000 or so clones in its table, and 90% of those were observed once. Jointly, the top ten make up approximately 0.49% of the sample. The sequenced sample was peripheral blood. The receptors were gathered from a man in his fifties or sixties with COVID-19, enrolled during active disease.

V gene TRBV5-1 combines with J gene TRBJ2-3; 7 nucleotides align to TRBD2. After removal of 0 bases from V and 4 bases from J, the junction contained 8 bases not matched to a gene. Per the germline V gene, CDR1 is SGHRS and CDR2 is YFSETQ. The length of the CDR3 is 16 residues. The CDR3: CASSLERGGRPDTQYF. CDR3 in DNA: TGCGCCAGCAGCTTGGAGCGGGGAGGTAGGCCAGATACGCAGTATTTT.

The chain combines TRBV4-2 with TRBJ2-7; tentative D call: TRBD1 (7 bases). This CDR3 is built from 15 residues. Germline CDR1 LGHNA, CDR2 YNFKEQ. Trimming stripped 4 bases from V and 3 bases from J, with 16 bases between. As DNA, the CDR3 is TGTGCCAGCAGCCCAGGGGGGACCGCTCGCTACGAGCAGTACTTC. Translated: CASSPGGTARYEQYF.

V usage is TRBV2 and J usage is TRBJ2-1, with TRBD1 matching 8 bases. The CDR3 is made up of 14 amino acids. The V gene's germline CDR1 is SNHLY and CDR2 FYNNEI. The V and J ends lost 6 bases and 10 bases, in that order; junction bases with no gene match: 11. CDR3: CASRGDRGPWEQFF. As DNA, the CDR3 is TGTGCCAGCAGGGGAGACAGGGGACCATGGGAGCAGTTCTTC.

The chain couples TRBV9 to TRBJ2-3; tentatively, D is TRBD2 (5 bases). The CDR3 runs 16 residues. Germline V gives CDR1 SGDLS, CDR2 YYNGEE. Trimming shortened V by 4 bases and J by 0 bases, and 15 bases separated the two germline ends. This chain's CDR3 is CASSPPSSASTDTQYF. CDR3 nucleotides: TGTGCCAGCAGCCCCCCTAGCAGCGCTAGCACAGATACGCAGTATTTT. Full variable domain (missing parts from reference TRBV9 and TRBJ2-3): DSGVTQTPKHLITATGQRVTLRCSPRSGDLSVYWYQQSLDQGLQFLIQYYNGEERAKGNILERFSAQQFPDLHSELNLSSLELGDSALYFCASSPPSSASTDTQYFGPGTRLTVL.

The sample holds one count of this clone. J is TRBJ1-2 and V is TRBV9; D is uncertain. Germline-derived CDR1 and CDR2 are SGDLS and YYNGEE. Trimming took off 0 bases at V and 0 bases at J, with 9 bases between the two ends. The CDR3 runs to 15 residues. In DNA, the CDR3 is TGTGCCAGCAGCGTAGGAGGCAGAGCTAACTATGGCTACACCTTC. Protein product: CASSVGGRANYGYTF.

The rearrangement links TRBV6-6 to TRBJ1-5, with D unclear. V was trimmed by 6 bases and J by 5 bases, leaving 20 bases between them. This CDR3 has 16 amino acids. The germline V gene has CDR1 MNHNY and CDR2 SVGAGI (reference sequence). The CDR3 protein is CASRDIRVRGDQPQHF. CDR3 DNA: TGTGCCAGCAGGGATATTCGGGTTCGGGGTGATCAGCCCCAGCATTTT.

The chain has TRBV7-9 and TRBJ2-3; 8 nucleotides align to TRBD1. The CDR3 consists of 15 residues. Germline CDR1 and CDR2: SEHNR and FQNEAQ (reference sequence). Trimming removed 5 bases from V and 2 bases from J; junction bases left unmatched: 6. This CDR3 is CASSRAQGATDTQYF. For the CDR3, the DNA is TGTGCCAGCAGCCGTGCCCAGGGGGCCACAGATACGCAGTATTTT.

The V and J genes are TRBV4-1 and TRBJ1-6, with D unclear. V lost 3 bases and J 4 bases, leaving 16 bases between the germline ends. The germline gives CDR1 MGHRA, CDR2 YSYEKL. CDR3 length: 17 amino acids. The CDR3 spells CASSHELERGYNSPLHF. CDR3 in DNA: TGCGCCAGCAGCCATGAATTGGAGCGGGGTTATAATTCACCCCTCCACTTT.

This clone was detected once. The genes are TRBV5-1 and TRBJ1-1; 7 bases fit TRBD1. The CDR3 extends over 16 amino acids. V was clipped by 3 bases and J by 0 bases; unmatched bases: 8. CDR1 and CDR2 from the germline V gene are SGHRS and YFSETQ. CDR3 in amino acids: CASSWITGELNTEAFF. The CDR3 DNA reads as TGCGCCAGCAGCTGGATCACAGGGGAACTGAACACTGAAGCTTTCTTT.

The chain combines TRBV6-1 with TRBJ1-2, with 7 bases that match TRBD1. The V and J ends lost 3 bases and 0 bases, in that order; junction bases with no gene match: 7. CDR1 is MNHNS, CDR2 SASEGT, per germline. The CDR3 sequence is 16 residues long. The CDR3 nucleotides read TGTGCCAGCAGTGACCGGACAGGTCCTCCTAACTATGGCTACACCTTC. Translated, it gives CASSDRTGPPNYGYTF.

V usage is TRBV2 and J usage is TRBJ2-5; 12 bases map to TRBD1. This CDR3 has 16 residues. Germline assignment: CDR1 SNHLY and CDR2 FYNNEI. V lost 2 bases and J lost 4; bases outside the gene matches: 5. The CDR3 coding sequence is TGTGCCAGCAGTGAAAGCGGGACAGGGGGCGGAGAGACCCAGTACTTC. It yields the protein CASSESGTGGGETQYF.

J is TRBJ2-7 and V is TRBV4-1, with 13 bases lining up with TRBD2. The CDR3 runs 16 residues. J was trimmed by 4 bases and V by 0 bases; bases with no gene match: 3. Germline-derived CDR1 and CDR2 are MGHRA and YSYEKL. The chain's CDR3 is CASSQEGTSGKYEQYF. Here the CDR3 DNA reads TGCGCCAGCAGCCAAGAGGGGACTAGCGGGAAGTACGAGCAGTACTTC.

In this sample, this clone turned up once. CDR3 amino acids: CASSPGQGAIIGGYTF. CDR3 DNA: TGTGCCAGCAGCCCGGGACAGGGGGCAATCATAGGTGGCTACACCTTC. The chain joins TRBV7-9 to TRBJ1-2; 12 positions match TRBD1. J gave up 7 bases and V 5 bases, and 11 bases lay outside the gene matches. The V gene's germline CDR1 is SEHNR and CDR2 FQNEAQ (reference sequence). The CDR3 runs 16 residues.

The chain joins TRBV2 to TRBJ2-2; 12 bases align to TRBD1. This CDR3 has 15 amino acids. Trimming cost V 8 bases and J 6 bases; bases outside gene matches: 7. CDR1 and CDR2 (germline): SNHLY, FYNNEI. As DNA, the CDR3 is TGTGCCAGCGGCCGGGACAGGGGGCGGGCCGGGGAGCTGTTTTTT. As protein: CASGRDRGRAGELFF. The full variable domain, its missing parts supplied by reference TRBV2 and TRBJ2-2, is EPEVTQTPSHQVTQMGQEVILRCVPISNHLYFYWYRQILGQKVEFLVSFYNNEISEKSEIFDDQFSVERPDGSNFTLKIRSTKLEDSAMYFCASGRDRGRAGELFFGEGSRLTVL.

V usage is TRBV10-3 and J usage is TRBJ2-7; TRBD1 might be the D (5 bases). Germline CDR1 ENHRY, CDR2 SYGVKD. The V gene lost 8 bases and the J gene lost 0 bases, with 14 bases spanning the gap. The CDR3 length is 14 residues. The chain's CDR3 is CAIGAGLDSYEQYF. The CDR3 bases are TGTGCCATCGGGGCAGGTCTAGACTCCTACGAGCAGTACTTC.

This chain uses TRBV7-2 with TRBJ2-1; maybe TRBD2 (7 bases). Deletions cut 8 bases from V and 6 bases from J, with 26 bases between. This CDR3 has 17 amino acids. CDR1 and CDR2 from the germline V gene are SGHTA and FQGNSA. CDR3 amino acids: CASLRGPRSGMSNEQFF. CDR3 nucleotides: TGTGCCAGCCTCAGGGGCCCCCGGAGCGGGATGAGCAATGAGCAGTTCTTC.

The chain has TRBV6-5 and TRBJ2-1; 9 nucleotides agree with TRBD2. CDR1 and CDR2 from the germline V gene are MNHEY and SVGAGI. CDR3 size: 15 residues. The V gene end was trimmed by 2 bases and the J gene end by 8 bases; junction bases not matched to a gene: 7. The CDR3 loop reads CASSYGTSTGDEQFF. The CDR3 DNA is TGTGCCAGCAGTTACGGGACTAGCACTGGGGATGAGCAGTTCTTC.

This sequence joins TRBV5-1 and TRBJ1-6; D unresolved. Looked up from germline, CDR1 is SGHRS and CDR2 is YFSETQ. With 4 bases removed from V and 8 bases from J, the gap between germline ends came to 7 bases. The CDR3 extends over 12 amino acids. The CDR3 DNA is TGCGCCAGCAGCACCGGGGATTCACCCCTCCACTTT. This codes for CASSTGDSPLHF.

This chain uses TRBV5-1 with TRBJ1-4; TRBD1 matches 8 bases. The CDR3 extends over 15 amino acids. J was trimmed by 1 base and V by 2 bases; bases with no gene match: 1. Germline V gives CDR1 SGHRS, CDR2 YFSETQ. The CDR3 DNA follows: TGCGCCAGCAGCTTTACAGGGGGAACTAATGAAAAACTGTTTTTT. Its protein is CASSFTGGTNEKLFF.

This chain links TRBV4-1 with TRBJ2-1, with TRBD2 identical over 12 bases. V gave up 1 base and J gave up 8 bases; unmatched junction bases: 9. Per the germline V gene, CDR1 is MGHRA and CDR2 is YSYEKL. The CDR3 spans 17 residues. The CDR3 DNA reads TGCGCCAGCAGCCAAGGACTAGCGGGAGTCTCACAGGATGAGCAGTTCTTC. Protein sequence: CASSQGLAGVSQDEQFF.

The chain is built from TRBV4-3 and TRBJ2-1, with 7 bases fitting TRBD1. The V gene's germline CDR1 is LGHNA and CDR2 YSLEER. The CDR3 contains 16 residues. V dropped 4 bases and J dropped 3; count of bases not matched to a gene: 9. CDR3: CASSLRAGTDYNEQFF. The CDR3 DNA follows: TGCGCCAGCAGCCTAAGAGCCGGGACAGACTACAATGAGCAGTTCTTC.

The rearrangement links TRBV5-1 to TRBJ1-1, with D possibly being TRBD1 (5 bases). Germline CDR1 is SGHRS and CDR2 is YFSETQ. V shed 2 bases and J shed 9 bases, with 8 bases lying between them. This CDR3 is 11 amino acids long. CDR3 protein: CASSFQGKAFF. The CDR3 nucleotides read TGCGCCAGCAGCTTCCAGGGTAAAGCTTTCTTT.

The chain recombines TRBV5-6 with TRBJ2-7; a weak D match, TRBD1 (5 bases). CDR1 is SGHDT and CDR2 is YYEEEE in the germline V gene. The ends were cut back, 4 bases at V and 0 bases at J, with 14 bases in the middle. The CDR3 length is 15 residues. CDR3 protein: CASSPDTGLSYEQYF. DNA for the CDR3: TGTGCCAGCAGCCCGGACACCGGGCTCTCCTACGAGCAGTACTTC.

The chain carries TRBV19 and TRBJ1-4, with D hard to call. Germline CDR1 LNHDA, CDR2 SQIVND (reference sequence). Trimming removed 3 bases from V and 5 bases from J, with 10 bases in between. This CDR3 region has 14 residues. CDR3 protein: CASSIGRRNEKLFF. For the CDR3, the DNA is TGTGCCAGTAGTATCGGTCGCCGCAATGAAAAACTGTTTTTT.

This rearrangement joins TRBV5-4 to TRBJ1-2; D not certain. V dropped 2 bases and J dropped 4 bases, with 9 bases sitting between them. Germline assignment: CDR1 SGHNT and CDR2 YYREEE (reference sequence). The CDR3 is made up of 13 amino acids. The DNA of the CDR3 is TGTGCCAGCAGCTTAGAGACGGGCTATGGCTACACCTTC. This encodes CASSLETGYGYTF.

This clone was picked up one time. This chain joins TRBV7-9 and TRBJ1-2, with D possibly TRBD1 on 6 matching bases. The length of the CDR3 is 12 residues. Trimming left V 6 bases short and J 6 bases short, with 11 bases between. The germline V gene has CDR1 SEHNR and CDR2 FQNEAQ (reference sequence). DNA for the CDR3: TGTGCCAGCAGACCTTCAGGGGATGGCTACACCTTC. Protein product: CASRPSGDGYTF.

The chain combines TRBV24-1 with TRBJ1-1; D call uncertain. The CDR3 covers 13 residues. Trimming shortened V by 4 bases and J by 1 base, and 6 bases separated the two germline ends. Germline V gives CDR1 KGHDR, CDR2 SFDVKD. CDR3: CATSDGANTEAFF. The CDR3 DNA follows: TGTGCCACCAGTGACGGTGCGAACACTGAAGCTTTCTTT.

In its sample, this clone was seen once. This chain links TRBV2 with TRBJ1-2; tentative D call: TRBD1 (5 bases). The length of the CDR3 is 13 residues. Trimming took off 4 bases at V and 5 bases at J, with 11 bases between the two ends. Germline V CDR1 and CDR2: SNHLY, FYNNEI. The CDR3 DNA sequence: TGTGCCAGCAGTGGAGACAGAACGTATGGCTACACCTTC. Translating gives CASSGDRTYGYTF. The full variable domain, completed using reference TRBV2 and TRBJ1-2, is EPEVTQTPSHQVTQMGQEVILRCVPISNHLYFYWYRQILGQKVEFLVSFYNNEISEKSEIFDDQFSVERPDGSNFTLKIRSTKLEDSAMYFCASSGDRTYGYTFGSGTRLTVV.